The present T cell receptor beta chain was sequenced within a study of cytomegalovirus exposure and HLA in healthy donors. Study-wide context: Of all 398 donors who were genotyped, 75% to 90% belonged to the Caucasian-associated ancestry cluster.

It was with 60 Vbeta and 13 Jbeta primers that the PCR ran. The data were produced by immunoSEQ multiplex PCR, yet TCRdb's version contains in-frame clones alone and is incomplete. The sample contains about 180,000 clones, about 86% of which appear only once. Per the germline V gene, CDR1 is SGDLS and CDR2 is YYNGEE. This CDR3 has 16 amino acids. The J segment lost 2 bases and the V segment lost 3 bases, leaving 3 bases of the junction unmatched. This clone turned up a few times. The sample was PBMCs. The chain employs TRBV9 and TRBJ2-5, with 14 nucleotides matching TRBD2. The receptor was isolated from a woman aged 25 to 39 in good health and CMV-seronegative. As DNA, the CDR3 is TGTGCCAGCAGCGCAGGGACTAGCGGGAGACAAGAGACCCAGTACTTC. As protein: CASSAGTSGRQETQYF.